This T cell receptor (beta chain) was recorded in a study of blood T cell repertoires in COVID-19. Study in general: COVID-19 samples, acute and convalescent, were from the United States, Italy and Spain. In each case, the material was cDNA or gDNA derived from T cells, B-cell-depleted T cells, or PBMCs.

This clone was detected only a few times. The CDR3 covers 13 residues. Trimming cost V 5 bases and J 7 bases; bases outside gene matches: 3. Germline V lookup: CDR1 SGHDT, CDR2 YYEEEE. TCRdb's table, derived via immunoSEQ multiplex PCR, lists solely in-frame clones and lacks some. The sample contains more than 150,000 clones, around four fifths of which appear only once. The TCR was taken from a woman between 35 and 50 years old with acute or convalescent COVID-19. Specimen: peripheral blood. The genes are TRBV5-6 and TRBJ2-1; TRBD1 matches at 10 bases. CDR3: CASSWDRGNEQFF. In nucleotides, the CDR3 is TGTGCCAGCAGTTGGGACAGGGGAAATGAGCAGTTCTTC.